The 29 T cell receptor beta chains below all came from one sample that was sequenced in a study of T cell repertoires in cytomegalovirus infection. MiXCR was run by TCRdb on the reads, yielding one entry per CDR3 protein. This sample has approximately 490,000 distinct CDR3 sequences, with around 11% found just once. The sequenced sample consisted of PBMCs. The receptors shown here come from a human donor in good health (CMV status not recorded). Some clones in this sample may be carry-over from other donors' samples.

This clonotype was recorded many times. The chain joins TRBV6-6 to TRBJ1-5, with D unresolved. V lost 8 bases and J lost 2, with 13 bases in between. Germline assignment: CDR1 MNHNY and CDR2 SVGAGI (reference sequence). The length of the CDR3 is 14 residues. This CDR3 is CASGDTRGNQPQHF. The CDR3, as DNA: TGTGCCAGCGGTGATACCCGGGGCAATCAGCCCCAGCATTTT.

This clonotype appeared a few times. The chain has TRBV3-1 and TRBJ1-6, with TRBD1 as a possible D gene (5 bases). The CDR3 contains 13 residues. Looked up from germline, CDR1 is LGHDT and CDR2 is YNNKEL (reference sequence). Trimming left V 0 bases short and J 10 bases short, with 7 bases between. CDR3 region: CASSQEGRSPLHF. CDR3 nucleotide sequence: TGTGCCAGCAGCCAAGAGGGACGCTCACCCCTCCACTTT.

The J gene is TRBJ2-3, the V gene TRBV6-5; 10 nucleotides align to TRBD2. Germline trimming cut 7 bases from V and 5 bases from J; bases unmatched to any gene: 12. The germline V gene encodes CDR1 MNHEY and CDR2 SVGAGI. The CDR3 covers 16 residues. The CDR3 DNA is TGTGCCAGCAAACGAAGCGGGAGGGTTATTCAAGATACGCAGTATTTT. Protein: CASKRSGRVIQDTQYF.

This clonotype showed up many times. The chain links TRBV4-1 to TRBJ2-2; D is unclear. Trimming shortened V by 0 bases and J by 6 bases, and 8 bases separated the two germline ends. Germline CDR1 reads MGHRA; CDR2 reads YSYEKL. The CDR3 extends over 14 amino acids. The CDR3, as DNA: TGCGCCAGCAGCCAAGATAGGTTCCCCGGGGAGCTGTTTTTT. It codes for CASSQDRFPGELFF.

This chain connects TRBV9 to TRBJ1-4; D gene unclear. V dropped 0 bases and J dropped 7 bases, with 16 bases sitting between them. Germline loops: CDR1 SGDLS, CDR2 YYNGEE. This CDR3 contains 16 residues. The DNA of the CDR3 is TGTGCCAGCAGCGTAGGGGCCACAGAGCTGGGTGAAAAACTGTTTTTT. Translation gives CASSVGATELGEKLFF.

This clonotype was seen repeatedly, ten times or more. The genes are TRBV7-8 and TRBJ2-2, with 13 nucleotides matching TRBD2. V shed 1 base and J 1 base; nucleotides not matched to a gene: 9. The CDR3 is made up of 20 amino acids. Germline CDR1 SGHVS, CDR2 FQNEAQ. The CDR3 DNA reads TGTGCCAGCAGCTTAGGGCTACTAGCGGGGGGGCGGAAGAACACCGGGGAGCTGTTTTTT. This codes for CASSLGLLAGGRKNTGELFF. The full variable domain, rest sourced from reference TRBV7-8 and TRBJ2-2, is GAGVSQSPRYKVAKRGQDVALRCDPISGHVSLFWYQQALGQGPEFLTYFQNEAQLDKSGLPSDRFFAERPEGSVSTLKIQRTQQEDSAVYLCASSLGLLAGGRKNTGELFFGEGSRLTVL.

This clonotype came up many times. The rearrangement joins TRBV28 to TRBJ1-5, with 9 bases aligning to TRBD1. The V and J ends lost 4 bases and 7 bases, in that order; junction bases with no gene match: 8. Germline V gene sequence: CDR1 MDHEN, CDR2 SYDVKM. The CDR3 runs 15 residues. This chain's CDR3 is CASSSSGTGYQPQHF. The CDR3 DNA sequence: TGTGCCAGCAGTTCCTCCGGGACAGGGTACCAGCCCCAGCATTTT.

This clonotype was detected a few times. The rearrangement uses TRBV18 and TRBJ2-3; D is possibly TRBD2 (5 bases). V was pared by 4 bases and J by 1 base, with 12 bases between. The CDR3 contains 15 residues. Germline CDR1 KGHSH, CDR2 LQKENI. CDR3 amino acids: CASSLGETRTDTQYF. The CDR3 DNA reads TGTGCCAGCTCACTGGGAGAGACACGCACAGATACGCAGTATTTT.

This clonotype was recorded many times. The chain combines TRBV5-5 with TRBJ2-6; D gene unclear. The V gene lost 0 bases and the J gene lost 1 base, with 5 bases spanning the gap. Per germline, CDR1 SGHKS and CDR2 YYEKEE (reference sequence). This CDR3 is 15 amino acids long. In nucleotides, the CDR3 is TGTGCCAGCAGCTTGGAGGATTCTGGGGCCAACGTCCTGACTTTC. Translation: CASSLEDSGANVLTF.

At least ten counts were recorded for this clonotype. CDR3 amino acids: CAIRGLAGGGWEQFF. The DNA of the CDR3 is TGTGCCATCAGAGGACTAGCGGGAGGGGGATGGGAGCAGTTCTTC. The chain combines TRBV10-3 with TRBJ2-1; the match to TRBD2 covers 15 bases. The V gene's germline CDR1 is ENHRY and CDR2 SYGVKD. J gave up 10 bases and V 6 bases, and 7 bases lay outside the gene matches. The CDR3 consists of 15 residues.

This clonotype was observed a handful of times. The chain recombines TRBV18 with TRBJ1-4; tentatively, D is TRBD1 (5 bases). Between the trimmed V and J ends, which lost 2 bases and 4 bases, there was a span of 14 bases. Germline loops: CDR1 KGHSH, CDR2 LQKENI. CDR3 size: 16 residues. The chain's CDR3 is CASSPTSGTFNEKLFF. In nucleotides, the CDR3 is TGTGCCAGCTCACCAACCTCCGGGACCTTTAATGAAAAACTGTTTTTT. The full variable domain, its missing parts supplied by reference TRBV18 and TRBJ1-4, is NAGVMQNPRHLVRRRGQEARLRCSPMKGHSHVYWYRQLPEEGLKFMVYLQKENIIDESGMPKERFSAEFPKEGPSILRIQQVVRGDSAAYFCASSPTSGTFNEKLFFGSGTQLSVL.

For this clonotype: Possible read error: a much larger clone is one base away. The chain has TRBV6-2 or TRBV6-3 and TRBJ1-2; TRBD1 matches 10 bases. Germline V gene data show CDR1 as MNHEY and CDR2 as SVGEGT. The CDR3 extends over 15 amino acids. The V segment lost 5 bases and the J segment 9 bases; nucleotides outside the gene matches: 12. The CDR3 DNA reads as TGTGCCAGCAGTGACCCCGGGACAGGGGTGTTTAGCTACACCTTC. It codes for CASSDPGTGVFSYTF.

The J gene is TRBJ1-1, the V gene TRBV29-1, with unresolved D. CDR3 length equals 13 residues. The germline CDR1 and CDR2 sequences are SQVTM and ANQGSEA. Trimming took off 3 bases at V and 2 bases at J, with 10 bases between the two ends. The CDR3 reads CSVERGGNTEAFF. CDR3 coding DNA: TGCAGCGTTGAGCGGGGAGGAAACACTGAAGCTTTCTTT.

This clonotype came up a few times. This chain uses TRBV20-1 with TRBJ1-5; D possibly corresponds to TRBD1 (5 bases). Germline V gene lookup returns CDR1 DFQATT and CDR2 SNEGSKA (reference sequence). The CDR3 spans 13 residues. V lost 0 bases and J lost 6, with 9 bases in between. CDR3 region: CSARDGGTQPQHF. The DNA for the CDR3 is TGCAGTGCTAGAGATGGGGGGACTCAGCCCCAGCATTTT.

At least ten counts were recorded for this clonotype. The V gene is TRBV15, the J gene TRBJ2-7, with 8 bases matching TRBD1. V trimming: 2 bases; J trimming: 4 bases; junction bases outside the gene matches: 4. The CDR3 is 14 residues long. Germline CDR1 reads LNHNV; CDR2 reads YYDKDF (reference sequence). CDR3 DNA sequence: TGTGCCACCAGCAGACGGACAGGGAAGTACGAGCAGTACTTC. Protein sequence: CATSRRTGKYEQYF.

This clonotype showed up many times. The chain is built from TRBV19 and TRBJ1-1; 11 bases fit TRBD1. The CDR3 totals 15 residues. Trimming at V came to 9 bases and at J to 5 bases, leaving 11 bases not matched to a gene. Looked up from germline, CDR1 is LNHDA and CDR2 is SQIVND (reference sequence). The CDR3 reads CASRDRGFARTEAFF. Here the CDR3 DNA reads TGTGCCAGCCGGGACAGGGGGTTCGCGAGGACTGAAGCTTTCTTT.

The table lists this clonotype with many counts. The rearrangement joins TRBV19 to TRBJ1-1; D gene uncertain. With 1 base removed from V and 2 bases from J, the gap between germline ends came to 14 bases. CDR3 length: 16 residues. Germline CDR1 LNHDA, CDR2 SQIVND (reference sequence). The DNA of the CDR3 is TGTGCCAGTAGTATAGTCCAAGGGCGGATTAACACTGAAGCTTTCTTT. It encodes CASSIVQGRINTEAFF.

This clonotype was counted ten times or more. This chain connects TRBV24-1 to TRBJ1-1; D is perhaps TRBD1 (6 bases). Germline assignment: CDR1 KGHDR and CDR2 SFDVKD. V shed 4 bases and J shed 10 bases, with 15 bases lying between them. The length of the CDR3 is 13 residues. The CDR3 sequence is CATSELTTGRAFF. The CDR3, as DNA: TGTGCCACCAGTGAGCTGACGACAGGCCGAGCTTTCTTT.

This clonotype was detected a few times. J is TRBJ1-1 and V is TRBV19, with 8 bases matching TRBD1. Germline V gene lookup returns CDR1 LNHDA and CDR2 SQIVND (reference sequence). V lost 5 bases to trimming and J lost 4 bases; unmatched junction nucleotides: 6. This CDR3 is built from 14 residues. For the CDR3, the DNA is TGTGCCAGTAGTGTCAAACAGGGGGGCACTGAAGCTTTCTTT. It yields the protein CASSVKQGGTEAFF.

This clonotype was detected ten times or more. The chain's CDR3 is CASSPGHSSTDTQYF. The CDR3 DNA follows: TGTGCCAGCAGCCCCGGACACTCAAGCACAGATACGCAGTATTTT. The chain combines TRBV5-4 with TRBJ2-3; tentative D call: TRBD1 (5 bases). The ends were cut back, 4 bases at V and 0 bases at J, with 12 bases in the middle. The length of the CDR3 is 15 residues. Germline lookup yields CDR1 SGHNT and CDR2 YYREEE (reference sequence).

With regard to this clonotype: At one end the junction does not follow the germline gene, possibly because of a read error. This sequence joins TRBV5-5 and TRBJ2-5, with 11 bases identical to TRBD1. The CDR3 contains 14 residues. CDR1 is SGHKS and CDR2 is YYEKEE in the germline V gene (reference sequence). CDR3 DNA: TGTGCCAGCAGCTCCGGACAGGGGGCAGAGGCCCAGTACTTC. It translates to CASSSGQGAEAQYF.

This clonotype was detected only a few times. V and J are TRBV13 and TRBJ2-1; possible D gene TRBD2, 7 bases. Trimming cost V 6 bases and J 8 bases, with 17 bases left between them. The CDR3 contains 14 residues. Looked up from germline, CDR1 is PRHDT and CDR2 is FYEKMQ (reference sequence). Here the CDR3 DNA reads TGTGCCAGCAGAGGGGGAGGGACCCCGGATGAGCAGTTCTTC. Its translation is CASRGGGTPDEQFF. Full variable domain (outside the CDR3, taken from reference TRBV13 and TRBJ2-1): AAGVIQSPRHLIKEKRETATLKCYPIPRHDTVYWYQQGPGQDPQFLISFYEKMQSDKGSIPDRFSAQQFSDYHSELNMSSLELGDSALYFCASRGGGTPDEQFFGPGTRLTVL.

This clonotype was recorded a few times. The chain's CDR3 is CASSQSPLVPQHF. Here the CDR3 DNA reads TGTGCCAGCAGCCAATCGCCCCTCGTGCCCCAGCATTTT. The chain has TRBV3-1 and TRBJ1-5; D not certain. The CDR3 has 13 amino acids. The ends were cut back, 2 bases at V and 9 bases at J, with 11 bases in the middle. Germline CDR1 reads LGHDT; CDR2 reads YNNKEL (reference sequence).

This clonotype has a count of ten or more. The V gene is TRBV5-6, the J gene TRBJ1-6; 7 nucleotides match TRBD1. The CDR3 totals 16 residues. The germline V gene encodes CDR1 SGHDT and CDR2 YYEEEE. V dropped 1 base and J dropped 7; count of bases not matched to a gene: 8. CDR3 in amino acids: CASSLTRQGSNSPLHF. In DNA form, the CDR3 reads TGTGCCAGCAGCTTGACCCGACAGGGCTCCAATTCACCCCTCCACTTT.

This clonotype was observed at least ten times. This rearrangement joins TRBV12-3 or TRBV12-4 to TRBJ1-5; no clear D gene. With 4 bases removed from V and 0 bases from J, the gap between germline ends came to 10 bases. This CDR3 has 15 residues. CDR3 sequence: CASSSEGLSNQPQHF. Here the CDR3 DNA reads TGTGCCAGCAGTTCTGAAGGCCTTAGCAATCAGCCCCAGCATTTT.

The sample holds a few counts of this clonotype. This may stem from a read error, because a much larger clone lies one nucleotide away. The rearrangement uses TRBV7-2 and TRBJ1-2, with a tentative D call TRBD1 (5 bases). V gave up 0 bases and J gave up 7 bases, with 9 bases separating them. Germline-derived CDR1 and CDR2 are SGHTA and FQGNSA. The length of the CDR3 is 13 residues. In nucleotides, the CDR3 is TGTGCCAGCAGCTTAGCGACAGACTGTGGCTACACCTTC. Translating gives CASSLATDCGYTF.

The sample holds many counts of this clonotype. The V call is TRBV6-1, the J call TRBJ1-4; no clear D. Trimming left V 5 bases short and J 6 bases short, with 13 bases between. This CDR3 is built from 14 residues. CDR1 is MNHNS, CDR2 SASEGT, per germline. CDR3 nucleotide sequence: TGTGCCAGCAGTAGGAACTTGGTGGATGAAAAACTGTTTTTT. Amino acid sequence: CASSRNLVDEKLFF.

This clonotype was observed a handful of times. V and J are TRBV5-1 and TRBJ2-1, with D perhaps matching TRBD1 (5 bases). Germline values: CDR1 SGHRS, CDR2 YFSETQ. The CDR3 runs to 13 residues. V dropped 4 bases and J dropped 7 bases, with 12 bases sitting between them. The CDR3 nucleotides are TGCGCCAGCAGCAAAACGACAGCTAATGAGCAGTTCTTC. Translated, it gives CASSKTTANEQFF. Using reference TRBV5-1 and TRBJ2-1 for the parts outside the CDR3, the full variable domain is KAGVTQTPRYLIKTRGQQVTLSCSPISGHRSVSWYQQTPGQGLQFLFEYFSETQRNKGNFPGRFSGRQFSNSRSEMNVSTLELGDSALYLCASSKTTANEQFFGPGTRLTVL.

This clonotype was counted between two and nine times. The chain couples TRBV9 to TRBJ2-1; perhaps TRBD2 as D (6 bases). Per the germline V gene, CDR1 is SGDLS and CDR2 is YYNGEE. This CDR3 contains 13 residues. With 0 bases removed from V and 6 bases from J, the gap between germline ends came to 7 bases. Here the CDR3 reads CASSVAGGNEQFF. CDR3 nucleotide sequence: TGTGCCAGCAGCGTAGCCGGGGGCAATGAGCAGTTCTTC. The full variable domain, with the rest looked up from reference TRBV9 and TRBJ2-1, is DSGVTQTPKHLITATGQRVTLRCSPRSGDLSVYWYQQSLDQGLQFLIQYYNGEERAKGNILERFSAQQFPDLHSELNLSSLELGDSALYFCASSVAGGNEQFFGPGTRLTVL.